The 23 T cell receptor beta chains given below trace back to one sample, sequenced in a study of blood T cells in healthy people across ages. Alongside a J-beta primer mix, a sample-barcoded 5' primer served in a second PCR lasting about 7 to 12 cycles. Using its own MiXCR run on the 5' RACE reads, TCRdb lists one record per CDR3 protein. Among nearly 1 million distinct CDR3 sequences listed, around 54% were seen once. Sequences were obtained from blood. These receptors all come from a woman between 55 and 75 years old in good health.

V is TRBV12-3 or TRBV12-4 and J is TRBJ2-1, with D possibly being TRBD2 (5 bases). The V end lost 3 bases, the J end lost 8 bases, and 17 bases lay between the germline ends. The length of the CDR3 is 15 residues. CDR3 sequence: CASSFAEGPWDEQFF. The CDR3 bases are TGTGCCAGCAGTTTCGCAGAGGGCCCATGGGATGAGCAGTTCTTC.

This clonotype occurred many times. Germline and junction disagree at one end, which may indicate a read error. The rearrangement uses TRBV5-1 and TRBJ2-3; D uncertain. The V gene's germline CDR1 is SGHRS and CDR2 YFSETQ. This CDR3 is 12 amino acids long. CDR3 sequence reads: CASSTGPDTQYF. The CDR3 nucleotides read TGTGCCAGCAGTACGGGCCCGGATACGCAGTATTTT. The variable domain in full, completed from reference TRBV5-1 and TRBJ2-3, reads KAGVTQTPRYLIKTRGQQVTLSCSPISGHRSVSWYQQTPGQGLQFLFEYFSETQRNKGNFPGRFSGRQFSNSRSEMNVSTLELGDSALYLCASSTGPDTQYFGPGTRLTVL.

The rearrangement links TRBV29-1 to TRBJ2-1; 8 nucleotides line up with TRBD1. The CDR3 is 11 residues long. J gave up 9 bases and V 6 bases, and 4 bases lay outside the gene matches. Germline CDR1 reads SQVTM; CDR2 reads ANQGSEA. CDR3 region: CSVGTGAEQFF. The CDR3, as DNA: TGCAGCGTGGGGACAGGAGCTGAGCAGTTCTTC.

Worth noting for this clonotype: At one end the junction does not follow the germline gene, possibly because of a read error. This rearrangement joins TRBV29-1 to TRBJ1-1, with D unclear. Germline CDR1 SQVTM, CDR2 ANQGSEA. The CDR3 has 14 amino acids. The CDR3 sequence is CSVILRQLNTEAFF. The CDR3 nucleotides read TGTAGCGTTATTTTGAGGCAGTTAAACACTGAAGCTTTCTTT.

The chain joins TRBV15 to TRBJ1-4; no definite D call. Germline loops: CDR1 LNHNV, CDR2 YYDKDF (reference sequence). V was clipped by 3 bases and J by 8 bases, with 22 bases between them. The CDR3 has 17 residues. The CDR3 loop reads CATSRALDAVAKEKLFF. The CDR3 DNA reads as TGTGCCACCAGCAGGGCCTTAGACGCGGTCGCAAAGGAAAAACTGTTTTTT. Using reference TRBV15 and TRBJ1-4 for the parts outside the CDR3, the full variable domain is DAMVIQNPRYQVTQFGKPVTLSCSQTLNHNVMYWYQQKSSQAPKLLFHYYDKDFNNEADTPDNFQSRRPNTSFCFLDIRSPGLGDTAMYLCATSRALDAVAKEKLFFGSGTQLSVL.

This chain joins TRBV3-1 and TRBJ1-4; no firm D call. The CDR3 spans 16 residues. Trimming pared 4 bases from V and 2 bases from J, leaving 14 bases between. The germline V gene has CDR1 LGHDT and CDR2 YNNKEL (reference sequence). The CDR3 sequence: CASSPFDFGTNEKLFF. In nucleotides, the CDR3 is TGTGCCAGCAGCCCGTTTGATTTCGGGACTAATGAAAAACTGTTTTTT.

In its sample, this clonotype was seen a few times. J is TRBJ1-2 and V is TRBV6-2 or TRBV6-3; D might be TRBD1 (5 bases). CDR3 length: 15 residues. Germline V gives CDR1 MNHEY, CDR2 SVGEGT. V dropped 5 bases and J dropped 2 bases, with 15 bases sitting between them. The CDR3 coding sequence is TGTGCCAGCAGTCACTGGGAGACAGAGAACTATGGCTACACCTTC. Translation: CASSHWETENYGYTF.

Only a few counts were recorded for this clonotype. The V call is TRBV27, the J call TRBJ2-4; possibly TRBD1 or TRBD2 for D (7 bases each). Germline V lookup: CDR1 MNHEY, CDR2 SMNVEV (reference sequence). There are 13 residues in the CDR3. V shed 4 bases and J shed 8 bases, with 12 bases lying between them. In DNA, the CDR3 is TGTGCCAGCAGTTGGGAGGGGGCAGACATTCAGTACTTC. This gives the protein CASSWEGADIQYF.

The CDR3 reads CASGTNRQSYGYTF. The CDR3 DNA is TGTGCCAGCGGAACGAATAGACAAAGCTATGGCTACACCTTC. The chain couples TRBV7-9 to TRBJ1-2, with D hard to call. V lost 8 bases and J 4 bases, leaving 17 bases between the germline ends. Germline V lookup: CDR1 SEHNR, CDR2 FQNEAQ (reference sequence). The CDR3 spans 14 residues.

The CDR3 sequence is CASSYAGADTDTQYF. DNA for the CDR3: TGTGCCAGCAGTTATGCGGGAGCCGACACAGATACGCAGTATTTT. The rearrangement links TRBV6-6 to TRBJ2-3; 7 bases agree with TRBD2. The CDR3 is 15 residues long. Germline V gives CDR1 MNHNY, CDR2 SVGAGI (reference sequence). V was pared by 3 bases and J by 2 bases, with 5 bases of the junction left unmatched.

This clonotype was found a few times. This rearrangement joins TRBV7-9 to TRBJ2-5; possibly TRBD1 or TRBD2 for D (5 bases each). Germline CDR1 is SEHNR and CDR2 is FQNEAQ (reference sequence). The CDR3 consists of 14 residues. V dropped 5 bases and J dropped 2 bases, with 12 bases sitting between them. As DNA, the CDR3 is TGTGCCAGCAGCCACCCGGGACGGCAAGAGACCCAGTACTTC. This codes for CASSHPGRQETQYF.

The chain carries TRBV29-1 and TRBJ1-1; a possible D gene is TRBD1 (6 bases). V dropped 2 bases and J dropped 1 base, with 8 bases sitting between them. The CDR3 is 13 residues long. Per the germline V gene, CDR1 is SQVTM and CDR2 is ANQGSEA. This CDR3 reads CSVETQGNTEAFF. The CDR3 bases are TGCAGCGTTGAAACACAGGGGAACACTGAAGCTTTCTTT.

The chain employs TRBV5-1 and TRBJ2-7; 9 positions match TRBD1. With 0 bases clipped from V and 6 bases from J, the junction kept 7 bases outside the gene matches. Germline-derived CDR1 and CDR2 are SGHRS and YFSETQ. The CDR3 consists of 15 residues. The CDR3 DNA reads as TGCGCCAGCAGCTTGGTTCCGGGACAGGGACCCGAGCAGTACTTC. This sequence encodes CASSLVPGQGPEQYF.

For the CDR3, the DNA is TGTGCCAGCAGACCGTTTGGCACATCTGCCGGGGAGCTGTTTTTT. Its protein is CASRPFGTSAGELFF. V is TRBV5-6 and J is TRBJ2-2; D gene uncertain. The V end lost 5 bases, the J end lost 6 bases, and 17 bases lay between the germline ends. Germline CDR1 and CDR2: SGHDT and YYEEEE. This CDR3 has 15 amino acids.

This chain uses TRBV29-1 with TRBJ1-2; D is perhaps TRBD1 (5 bases). V shed 1 base and J shed 3 bases, with 15 bases lying between them. Per the germline V gene, CDR1 is SQVTM and CDR2 is ANQGSEA. The CDR3 extends over 15 amino acids. In DNA, the CDR3 is TGCAGCGTTGAAGCGTTGCGGCAGGGATACTATGGCTACACCTTC. It yields the protein CSVEALRQGYYGYTF.

V usage is TRBV9 and J usage is TRBJ2-7; no definite D call. The CDR3 consists of 13 residues. The germline V gene encodes CDR1 SGDLS and CDR2 YYNGEE. V shed 1 base and J shed 0 bases, with 5 bases lying between them. CDR3 loop: CASSVMDSYEQYF. DNA for the CDR3: TGTGCCAGCAGCGTAATGGACTCCTACGAGCAGTACTTC. Complete variable domain (other parts from reference TRBV9 and TRBJ2-7): DSGVTQTPKHLITATGQRVTLRCSPRSGDLSVYWYQQSLDQGLQFLIQYYNGEERAKGNILERFSAQQFPDLHSELNLSSLELGDSALYFCASSVMDSYEQYFGPGTRLTVT.

This sequence joins TRBV3-1 and TRBJ2-7; TRBD1 aligns across 11 bases. Unmatched junction bases numbered 10, after V lost 5 bases and J lost 1 base. Germline lookup yields CDR1 LGHDT and CDR2 YNNKEL (reference sequence). The CDR3 extends over 17 amino acids. The CDR3 loop is CASSRGQGAFSSYEQYF. In nucleotides, the CDR3 is TGTGCCAGCAGCAGAGGACAGGGGGCGTTTTCATCCTACGAGCAGTACTTC.

The chain is built from TRBV4-2 and TRBJ2-4; TRBD2 aligns across 9 bases. The CDR3 covers 15 residues. V shed 0 bases and J 15 bases; nucleotides not matched to a gene: 12. CDR1 is LGHNA, CDR2 YNFKEQ, per germline. This CDR3 is CASSQDLLAGPQGYF. The CDR3 nucleotides are TGTGCCAGCAGCCAAGATCTCCTAGCGGGACCACAAGGGTACTTC.

This clonotype was seen a few times. The chain recombines TRBV28 with TRBJ2-7; D is undetermined. This CDR3 contains 12 residues. Trimming pared 3 bases from V and 2 bases from J, leaving 5 bases between. The germline V gene encodes CDR1 MDHEN and CDR2 SYDVKM. The chain's CDR3 is CASSFEAYEQYF. In nucleotides, the CDR3 is TGTGCCAGCAGTTTCGAAGCCTACGAGCAGTACTTC.

This clonotype was observed a few times. J is TRBJ2-2 and V is TRBV4-1; the D is unclear. Germline-derived CDR1 and CDR2 are MGHRA and YSYEKL. The CDR3 sequence is 17 residues long. V shed 1 base and J shed 4 bases, with 16 bases lying between them. CDR3 residues: CASSQVRQDLGTGELFF. In DNA, the CDR3 is TGCGCCAGCAGCCAAGTGCGGCAGGATCTAGGCACCGGGGAGCTGTTTTTT.

Only a few counts were recorded for this clonotype. The chain recombines TRBV27 with TRBJ2-7, with TRBD1 matching over 7 bases. Germline loops: CDR1 MNHEY, CDR2 SMNVEV (reference sequence). V lost 1 base to trimming and J lost 6 bases; unmatched junction nucleotides: 6. The CDR3 is 14 residues long. CDR3 sequence: CASSLWGTEVEQYF. The CDR3 coding sequence is TGTGCCAGCAGTTTATGGGGGACAGAGGTCGAGCAGTACTTC.

This clonotype was observed at least ten times. The chain has TRBV27 and TRBJ2-7; TRBD1 matches at 7 bases. CDR3 size: 14 residues. J gave up 2 bases and V 6 bases, and 7 bases lay outside the gene matches. The germline CDR1 and CDR2 sequences are MNHEY and SMNVEV (reference sequence). This CDR3 reads CASRTGTATYEQYF. CDR3 DNA: TGTGCCAGCAGAACCGGGACAGCCACCTACGAGCAGTACTTC.

This clonotype was seen a handful of times. This chain links TRBV29-1 with TRBJ2-3; D call uncertain. V lost 5 bases and J 2 bases, leaving 11 bases between the germline ends. Germline V CDR1 and CDR2: SQVTM, ANQGSEA. This CDR3 contains 13 residues. CDR3 in amino acids: CSVHGRNTDTQYF. CDR3 in DNA: TGCAGCGTTCACGGACGGAACACAGATACGCAGTATTTT.